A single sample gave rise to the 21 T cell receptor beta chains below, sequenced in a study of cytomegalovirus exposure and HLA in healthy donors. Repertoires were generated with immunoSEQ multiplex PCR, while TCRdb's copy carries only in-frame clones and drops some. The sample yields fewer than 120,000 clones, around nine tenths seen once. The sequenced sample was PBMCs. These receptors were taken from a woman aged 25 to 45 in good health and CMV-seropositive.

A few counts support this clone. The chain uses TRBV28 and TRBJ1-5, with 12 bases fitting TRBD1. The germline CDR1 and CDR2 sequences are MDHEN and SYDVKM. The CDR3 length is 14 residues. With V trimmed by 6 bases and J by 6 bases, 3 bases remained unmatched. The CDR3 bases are TGTGCCAGCAGAGGGACAGGGGGCGGTCAGCCCCAGCATTTT. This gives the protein CASRGTGGGQPQHF.

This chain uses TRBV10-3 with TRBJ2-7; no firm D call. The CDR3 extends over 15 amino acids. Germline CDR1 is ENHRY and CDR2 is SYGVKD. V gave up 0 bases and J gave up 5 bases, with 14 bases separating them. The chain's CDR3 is CAISESRYQADEQYF. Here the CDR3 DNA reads TGTGCCATCAGTGAGTCGAGGTATCAAGCAGACGAGCAGTACTTC.

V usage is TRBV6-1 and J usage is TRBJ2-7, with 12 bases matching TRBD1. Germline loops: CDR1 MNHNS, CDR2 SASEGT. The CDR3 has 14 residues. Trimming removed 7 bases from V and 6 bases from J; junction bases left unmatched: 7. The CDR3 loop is CASMTGQGAPEQYF. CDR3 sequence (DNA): TGTGCCAGCATGACGGGACAGGGGGCCCCCGAGCAGTACTTC.

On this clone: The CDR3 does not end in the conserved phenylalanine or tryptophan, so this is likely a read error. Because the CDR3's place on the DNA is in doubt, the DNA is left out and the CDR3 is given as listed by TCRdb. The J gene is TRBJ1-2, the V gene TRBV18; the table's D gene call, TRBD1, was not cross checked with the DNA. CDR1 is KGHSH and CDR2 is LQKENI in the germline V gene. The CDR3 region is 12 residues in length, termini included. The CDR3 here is CASSPLGQAIVL.

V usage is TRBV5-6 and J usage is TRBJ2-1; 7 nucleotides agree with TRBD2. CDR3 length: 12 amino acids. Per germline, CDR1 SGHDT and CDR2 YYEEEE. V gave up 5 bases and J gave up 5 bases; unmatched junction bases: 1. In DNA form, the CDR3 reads TGTGCCAGCAGAGGACTAGACAATGAGCAGTTCTTC. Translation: CASRGLDNEQFF.

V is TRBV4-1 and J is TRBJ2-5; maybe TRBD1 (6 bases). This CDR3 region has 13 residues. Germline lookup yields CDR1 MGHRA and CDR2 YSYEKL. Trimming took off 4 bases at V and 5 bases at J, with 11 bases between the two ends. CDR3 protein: CASSRTRGETQYF. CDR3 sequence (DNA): TGCGCCAGCAGCCGCACAAGGGGGGAGACCCAGTACTTC.

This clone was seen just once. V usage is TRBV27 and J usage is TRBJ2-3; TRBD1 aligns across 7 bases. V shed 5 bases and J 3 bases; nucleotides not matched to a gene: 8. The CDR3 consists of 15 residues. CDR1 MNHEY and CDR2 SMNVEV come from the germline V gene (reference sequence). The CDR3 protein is CASSLQGRGTDTQYF. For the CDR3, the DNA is TGTGCCAGCAGTCTACAGGGGCGCGGGACAGATACGCAGTATTTT.

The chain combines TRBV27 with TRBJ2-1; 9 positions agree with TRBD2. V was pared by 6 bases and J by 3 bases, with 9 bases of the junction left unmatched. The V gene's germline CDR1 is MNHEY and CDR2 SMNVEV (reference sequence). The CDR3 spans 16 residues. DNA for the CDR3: TGTGCCAGCAGGCGGCTTAGCGGGAGAGGCTACAATGAGCAGTTCTTC. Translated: CASRRLSGRGYNEQFF.

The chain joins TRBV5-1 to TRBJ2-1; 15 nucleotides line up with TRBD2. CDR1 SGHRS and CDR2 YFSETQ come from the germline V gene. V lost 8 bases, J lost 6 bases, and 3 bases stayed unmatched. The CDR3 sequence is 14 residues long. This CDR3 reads CASRTSGRANEQFF. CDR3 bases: TGCGCCAGTCGGACTAGCGGGAGGGCCAATGAGCAGTTCTTC.

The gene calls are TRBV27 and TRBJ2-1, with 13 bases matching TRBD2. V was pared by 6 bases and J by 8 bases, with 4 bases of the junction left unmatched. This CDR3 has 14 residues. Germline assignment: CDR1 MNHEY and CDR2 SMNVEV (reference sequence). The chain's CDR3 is CASRTSGRGYEQFF. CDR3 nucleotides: TGTGCCAGCAGAACTAGCGGGAGGGGCTATGAGCAGTTCTTC.

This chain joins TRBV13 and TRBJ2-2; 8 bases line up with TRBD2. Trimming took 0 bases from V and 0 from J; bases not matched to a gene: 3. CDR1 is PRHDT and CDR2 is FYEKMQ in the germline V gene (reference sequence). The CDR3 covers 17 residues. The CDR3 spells CASSLGNSGTNTGELFF. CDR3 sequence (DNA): TGTGCCAGCAGCTTAGGAAATAGCGGGACGAACACCGGGGAGCTGTTTTTT. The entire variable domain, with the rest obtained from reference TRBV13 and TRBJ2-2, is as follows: AAGVIQSPRHLIKEKRETATLKCYPIPRHDTVYWYQQGPGQDPQFLISFYEKMQSDKGSIPDRFSAQQFSDYHSELNMSSLELGDSALYFCASSLGNSGTNTGELFFGEGSRLTVL.

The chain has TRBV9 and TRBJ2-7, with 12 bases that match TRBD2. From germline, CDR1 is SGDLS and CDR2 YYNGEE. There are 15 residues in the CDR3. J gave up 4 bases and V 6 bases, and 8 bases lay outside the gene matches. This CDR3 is CASTPSGTSGYEQYF. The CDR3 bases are TGTGCCAGCACACCATCCGGGACTAGCGGGTACGAGCAGTACTTC.

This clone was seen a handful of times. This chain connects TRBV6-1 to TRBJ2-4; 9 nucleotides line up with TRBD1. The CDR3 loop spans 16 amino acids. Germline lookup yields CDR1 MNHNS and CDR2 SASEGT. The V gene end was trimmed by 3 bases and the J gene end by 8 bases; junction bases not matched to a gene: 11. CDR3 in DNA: TGTGCCAGCAGTGAGCTCCCGGGACAGGGCTTAGACATTCAGTACTTC. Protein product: CASSELPGQGLDIQYF.

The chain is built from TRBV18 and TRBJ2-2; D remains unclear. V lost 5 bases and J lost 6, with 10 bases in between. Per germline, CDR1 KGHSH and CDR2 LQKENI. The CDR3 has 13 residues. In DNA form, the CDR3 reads TGTGCCAGCTCATCAAAGCCGTCCGGGGAGCTGTTTTTT. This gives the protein CASSSKPSGELFF.

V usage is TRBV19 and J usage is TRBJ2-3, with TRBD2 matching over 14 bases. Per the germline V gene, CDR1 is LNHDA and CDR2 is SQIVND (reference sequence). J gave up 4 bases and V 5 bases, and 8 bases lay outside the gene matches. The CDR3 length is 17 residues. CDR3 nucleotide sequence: TGTGCCAGTAGTCCCAGACTAGCGGGAGGGCTGGCAGATACGCAGTATTTT. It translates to CASSPRLAGGLADTQYF. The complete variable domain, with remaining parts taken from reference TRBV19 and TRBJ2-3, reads DGGITQSPKYLFRKEGQNVTLSCEQNLNHDAMYWYRQDPGQGLRLIYYSQIVNDFQKGDIAEGYSVSREKKESFPLTVTSAQKNPTAFYLCASSPRLAGGLADTQYFGPGTRLTVL.

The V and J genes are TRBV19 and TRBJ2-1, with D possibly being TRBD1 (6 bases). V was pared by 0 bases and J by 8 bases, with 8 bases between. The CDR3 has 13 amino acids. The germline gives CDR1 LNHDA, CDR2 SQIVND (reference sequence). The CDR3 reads CASSIETGYEQFF. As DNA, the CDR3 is TGTGCCAGTAGTATAGAAACAGGGTATGAGCAGTTCTTC.

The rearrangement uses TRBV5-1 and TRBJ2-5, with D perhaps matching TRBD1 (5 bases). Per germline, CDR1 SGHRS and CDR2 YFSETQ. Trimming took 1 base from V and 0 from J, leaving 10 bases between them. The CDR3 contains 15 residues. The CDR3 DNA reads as TGCGCCAGCAGCTTGATGGCAGGGAACCAAGAGACCCAGTACTTC. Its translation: CASSLMAGNQETQYF.

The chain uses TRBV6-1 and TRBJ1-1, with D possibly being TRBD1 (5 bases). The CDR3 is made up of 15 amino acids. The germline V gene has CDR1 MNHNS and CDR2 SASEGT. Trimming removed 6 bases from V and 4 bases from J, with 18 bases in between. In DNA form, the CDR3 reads TGTGCCAGCAGGGGGATCGGGGGAGGGATCACTGAAGCTTTCTTT. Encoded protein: CASRGIGGGITEAFF.

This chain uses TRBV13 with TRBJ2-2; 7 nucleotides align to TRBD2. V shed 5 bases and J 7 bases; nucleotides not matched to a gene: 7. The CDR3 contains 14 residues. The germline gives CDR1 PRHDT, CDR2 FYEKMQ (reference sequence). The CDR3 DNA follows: TGTGCCAGCAGCCCCTTCGGGGGGTACGGGGAGCTGTTTTTT. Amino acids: CASSPFGGYGELFF. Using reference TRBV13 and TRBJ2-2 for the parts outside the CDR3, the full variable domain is AAGVIQSPRHLIKEKRETATLKCYPIPRHDTVYWYQQGPGQDPQFLISFYEKMQSDKGSIPDRFSAQQFSDYHSELNMSSLELGDSALYFCASSPFGGYGELFFGEGSRLTVL.

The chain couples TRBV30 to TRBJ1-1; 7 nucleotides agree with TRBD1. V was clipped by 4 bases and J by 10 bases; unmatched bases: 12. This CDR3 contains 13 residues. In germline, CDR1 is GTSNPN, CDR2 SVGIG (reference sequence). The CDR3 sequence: CAWKVSQGVSAFF. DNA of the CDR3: TGTGCCTGGAAAGTCTCGCAGGGGGTATCAGCTTTCTTT.

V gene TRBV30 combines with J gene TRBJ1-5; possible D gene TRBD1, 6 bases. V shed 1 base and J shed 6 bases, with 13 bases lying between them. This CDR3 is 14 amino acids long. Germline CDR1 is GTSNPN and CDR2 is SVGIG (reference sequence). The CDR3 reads CAWSGTGLSQPQHF. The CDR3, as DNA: TGTGCCTGGAGTGGAACAGGGTTATCTCAGCCCCAGCATTTT.